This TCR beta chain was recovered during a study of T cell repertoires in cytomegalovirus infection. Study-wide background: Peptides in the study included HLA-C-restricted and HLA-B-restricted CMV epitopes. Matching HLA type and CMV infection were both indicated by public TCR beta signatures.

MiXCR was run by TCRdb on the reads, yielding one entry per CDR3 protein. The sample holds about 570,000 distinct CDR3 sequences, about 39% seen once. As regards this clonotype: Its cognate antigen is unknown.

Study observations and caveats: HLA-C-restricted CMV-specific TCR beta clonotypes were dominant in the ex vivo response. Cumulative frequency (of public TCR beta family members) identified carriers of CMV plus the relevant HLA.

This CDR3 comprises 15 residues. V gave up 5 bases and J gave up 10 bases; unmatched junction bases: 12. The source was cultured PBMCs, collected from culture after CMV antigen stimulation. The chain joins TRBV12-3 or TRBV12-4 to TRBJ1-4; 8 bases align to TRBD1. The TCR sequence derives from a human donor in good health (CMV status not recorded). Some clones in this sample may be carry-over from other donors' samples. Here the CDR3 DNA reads TGTGCCAGCAGTGAGGGGGACAGGACGTCAGGAAAACTGTTTTTT. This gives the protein CASSEGDRTSGKLFF.